Described below is a single T cell receptor beta chain sequence and its context. Germline V gives CDR1 LGHNA, CDR2 YSLEER. This CDR3 is 14 amino acids long. After removal of 0 bases from V and 7 bases from J, the junction contained 5 bases not matched to a gene. These data belong to a study of blood T cell repertoires in COVID-19. At the level of the study: The cDNA or gDNA used as material had been derived from T cells, B-cell-depleted T cells, or PBMCs.

Donors were grouped by their self-reported clinical history. Method: immunoSEQ multiplex PCR; TCRdb's copy keeps in-frame clones and lacks some. The sample has more than 200,000 clones, more than 85% seen once; the top ten hold under 5%. The sample comprised PBMCs or T cells enriched from blood (not recorded which). The sequence was obtained from a woman aged 25 to 45 who had recovered from COVID-19. The V gene is TRBV4-3, the J gene TRBJ2-7, with 8 positions matching TRBD1. The CDR3 DNA reads TGCGCCAGCAGCCAAGATTGGACAGGGCAAGAGCAGTACTTC. It is translated as CASSQDWTGQEQYF.